The TCR beta chain under discussion was sequenced for a study of T cells in Graves' hyperthyroidism and ophthalmopathy. Germline CDR1 MDHEN, CDR2 SYDVKM. This CDR3 region has 18 residues. The V segment lost 4 bases and the J segment 6 bases; nucleotides outside the gene matches: 18. The investigators amplified TCR beta CDR3 regions from RNA transcripts. During a first-round RT-PCR of the TCR CDR3, the HTBI primer set was used. TCRdb reanalysed the multiplex PCR reads using MiXCR and keeps one entry per CDR3 protein. This table holds around 690,000 distinct CDR3 sequences, less than 25% found once. This clonotype was observed a handful of times. Its target is unknown. General study points: Ophthalmopathy and stable hyperthyroidism were told apart by a 13 V-J model.

The V gene is TRBV28, the J gene TRBJ2-3; 8 nucleotides match TRBD1. The clonotype originates from a man aged 25-45 years with Graves' ophthalmopathy. Sequenced input: blood. The CDR3 region is CASSSPGQTGAMGDTQYF. The CDR3 bases are TGTGCCAGCAGTTCCCCTGGTCAGACAGGGGCGATGGGGGATACGCAGTATTTT.